A single sample gave rise to the 28 T cell receptor beta chains below, sequenced in a study of CXCR3-negative and CXCR3-positive naive CD8 T cells. Via 5' RACE with UMI labels, TRB cDNA libraries were prepared. After re-calling the 5' RACE reads, TCRdb lists one entry per CDR3 protein, DNA absent. The sample is made up of tens of thousands of distinct CDR3 sequences, and the top ten hold more than 0.35% of it. Sequencing input: naive CXCR3- CD8+ T cells from blood. Subset here: CD45RO-CCR7+CD27+CD95- naive CD8+ T cells lacking CXCR3 (TNR3-). All receptors derive from a human donor in good health. Some clones in this sample may be carry-over from other donors' samples.

The chain links TRBV7-2 to TRBJ1-5. Germline V CDR1 and CDR2: SGHTA, FQGNSA. The CDR3 runs 15 residues. Here the CDR3 reads CASSLDLYSNQPQHF.

The chain employs TRBV29-1 and TRBJ2-5; TCRdb's D call, TRBD1, is unchecked because there is no DNA. The CDR3 totals 16 residues. CDR1 is SQVTM, CDR2 ANQGSEA, per germline. The CDR3 protein is CSVEPSRGTGWETQYF.

The chain carries TRBV29-1 and TRBJ2-1; TCRdb calls TRBD1, which cannot be checked without DNA. Germline assignment: CDR1 SQVTM and CDR2 ANQGSEA. The CDR3 is 18 amino acids. This chain's CDR3 is CSVEDMSWGQEKDNEQFF.

The CDR3 here is CASSGPGLSTDTQYF. The chain recombines TRBV7-3 with TRBJ2-3; the D gene TCRdb calls, TRBD2, cannot be checked with no DNA. Germline values: CDR1 SGHTA, CDR2 FQGTGA. The CDR3 loop spans 15 amino acids.

The chain has TRBV7-3 and TRBJ1-1. The CDR3 totals 13 residues. Per germline, CDR1 SGHTA and CDR2 FQGTGA. CDR3 sequence: CASTSTGISEAFF. Variable domain in full (rest from reference TRBV7-3 and TRBJ1-1): GAGVSQTPSNKVTEKGKYVELRCDPISGHTALYWYRQSLGQGPEFLIYFQGTGAADDSGLPNDRFFAVRPEGSVSTLKIQRTERGDSAVYLCASTSTGISEAFFGQGTRLTVV.

The chain recombines TRBV12-3 or TRBV12-4 with TRBJ1-2; with no DNA, the TCRdb D assignment of TRBD1 cannot be verified. The CDR3 has 18 amino acids. This CDR3 is CASSNPLPQSESLYGYTF.

The genes are TRBV6-5 and TRBJ2-7; the D call from TCRdb, TRBD1, cannot be confirmed without DNA. The CDR3 length is 13 residues. Germline CDR1 and CDR2: MNHEY and SVGAGI. CDR3 residues: CASSKDRGYEQYF.

This chain connects TRBV30 to TRBJ2-5; the D call of TRBD1 rests on TCRdb alone, since no DNA is present to check it. Per the germline V gene, CDR1 is GTSNPN and CDR2 is SVGIG (reference sequence). CDR3 length: 13 residues. The CDR3 region is CAWDPGGEETQYF.

The J gene is TRBJ2-7, the V gene TRBV29-1; TCRdb designates TRBD1, a call that cannot be tested without DNA. The germline CDR1 and CDR2 sequences are SQVTM and ANQGSEA. The CDR3 has 14 amino acids. CDR3 region: CSATGGGRPYEQYF.

The chain uses TRBV29-1 and TRBJ2-2; the TRBD2 assignment by TCRdb is unverifiable without DNA. Germline assignment: CDR1 SQVTM and CDR2 ANQGSEA. The CDR3 runs 15 residues. Here the CDR3 reads CSVPMTGGPVGELFF.

V gene TRBV20-1 combines with J gene TRBJ2-3. The germline CDR1 and CDR2 sequences are DFQATT and SNEGSKA (reference sequence). The CDR3 sequence is 14 residues long. The CDR3 protein is CSARTSTSTDTQYF.

The rearrangement links TRBV12-3 or TRBV12-4 to TRBJ2-7; TCRdb reports TRBD1, a call that lacks DNA to check it against. This CDR3 region has 17 residues. The CDR3 protein is CASSPGGGAAVSYEQYF.

The chain joins TRBV12-3 or TRBV12-4 to TRBJ2-5; TCRdb reports TRBD1, a call that lacks DNA to check it against. The CDR3 runs to 14 residues. CDR3: CASSSWDKQETQYF.

The chain couples TRBV7-3 to TRBJ2-1; checking the TCRdb D call of TRBD2 is not possible without DNA. CDR1 and CDR2 (germline): SGHTA, FQGTGA. The length of the CDR3 is 14 residues. The CDR3 loop reads CASSTGTSGDEQFF.

The chain has TRBV14 and TRBJ1-1. The germline CDR1 and CDR2 sequences are SGHDN and FVKESK. This CDR3 contains 20 residues. Here the CDR3 reads CASSQDLGPNIHRTYTEAFF.

This CDR3 is CASSVGDRAYEQYF. The chain couples TRBV9 to TRBJ2-7; TCRdb outputs TRBD1, but without DNA this stays unchecked. Germline V gene lookup returns CDR1 SGDLS and CDR2 YYNGEE. The CDR3 extends over 14 amino acids.

CDR3 protein: CASSEYTIGGAHGGYTF. This sequence joins TRBV25-1 and TRBJ1-2; TCRdb reports TRBD1, a call that lacks DNA to check it against. Germline CDR1 and CDR2: MGHDK and SYGVNS. The CDR3 runs to 17 residues.

V gene TRBV29-1 combines with J gene TRBJ2-1; the D gene TCRdb calls, TRBD1, cannot be checked with no DNA. The length of the CDR3 is 12 residues. Germline CDR1 reads SQVTM; CDR2 reads ANQGSEA. This CDR3 reads CSDRQGYNEQFF.

This chain links TRBV5-1 with TRBJ2-7. The V gene's germline CDR1 is SGHRS and CDR2 YFSETQ. CDR3 size: 15 residues. The chain's CDR3 is CASSLPQTNTYEQYF.

The rearrangement uses TRBV6-2 or TRBV6-3 and TRBJ2-7; TCRdb proposes TRBD1, but this gene call is untestable without DNA. The V gene's germline CDR1 is MNHEY and CDR2 SVGEGT. The CDR3 totals 14 residues. Here the CDR3 reads CASSQTGSSYEQYF.

This sequence joins TRBV4-1 and TRBJ2-7; TCRdb indicates TRBD1, and absent DNA this call remains unverified. Germline CDR1 reads MGHRA; CDR2 reads YSYEKL. This CDR3 has 15 residues. CDR3 protein: CASSPSVQGTYEQYF.

The chain joins TRBV27 to TRBJ2-7; TCRdb's D call, TRBD2, is unchecked because there is no DNA. The germline CDR1 and CDR2 sequences are MNHEY and SMNVEV (reference sequence). CDR3 length: 16 residues. This chain's CDR3 is CASSSLASGPGGEQYF.

The V gene is TRBV29-1, the J gene TRBJ1-2; TCRdb designates TRBD1, a call that cannot be tested without DNA. Germline V gene lookup returns CDR1 SQVTM and CDR2 ANQGSEA. The CDR3 extends over 14 amino acids. Here the CDR3 reads CSVDEGQGNDGYTF.

V usage is TRBV7-9 and J usage is TRBJ1-1. This CDR3 contains 14 residues. The V gene's germline CDR1 is SEHNR and CDR2 FQNEAQ (reference sequence). The CDR3 protein is CASSLGGRNTEAFF. Combining the CDR3 with reference TRBV7-9 and TRBJ1-1 gives the whole variable domain DTGVSQNPRHKITKRGQNVTFRCDPISEHNRLYWYRQTLGQGPEFLTYFQNEAQLEKSRLLSDRFSAERPKGSFSTLEIQRTEQGDSAMYLCASSLGGRNTEAFFGQGTRLTVV.

The rearrangement uses TRBV2 and TRBJ2-7; TCRdb outputs TRBD1, but without DNA this stays unchecked. This CDR3 comprises 15 residues. CDR1 and CDR2 from the germline V gene are SNHLY and FYNNEI. The CDR3 region is CASSDRDRVFYEQYF.

The V call is TRBV7-8, the J call TRBJ2-3; with no DNA, the TCRdb D assignment of TRBD2 cannot be verified. There are 17 residues in the CDR3. Germline CDR1 reads SGHVS; CDR2 reads FQNEAQ. CDR3 protein: CASSSGTSGGPSDTQYF. The entire variable domain, with the rest obtained from reference TRBV7-8 and TRBJ2-3, is as follows: GAGVSQSPRYKVAKRGQDVALRCDPISGHVSLFWYQQALGQGPEFLTYFQNEAQLDKSGLPSDRFFAERPEGSVSTLKIQRTQQEDSAVYLCASSSGTSGGPSDTQYFGPGTRLTVL.

The CDR3 loop is CASSSRVLAEAFF. The genes are TRBV6-5 and TRBJ1-1; the D call from TCRdb, TRBD1, cannot be confirmed without DNA. The germline gives CDR1 MNHEY, CDR2 SVGAGI. This CDR3 is built from 13 residues.

CDR3: CASSPRTSGVTETQYF. The chain has TRBV4-2 and TRBJ2-5; lacking DNA, the TRBD2 call made by TCRdb goes unchecked. In germline, CDR1 is LGHNA, CDR2 YNFKEQ. CDR3 length: 16 residues.